There are a few counts of the clone carrying this TCR beta chain. Its antigen is still unknown. The sample originates from a study of a mutant IDH1 vaccine in newly diagnosed glioma. Study overall: Patients previously underwent radiotherapy, temozolomide, or both, and most underwent both.

V was shortened by 4 bases and J by 9 bases, with 10 bases between the two germline ends. The V gene's germline CDR1 is SNHLY and CDR2 FYNNEI. CDR3 length: 12 residues. Time point here: week 11, during vaccination. Doses consisted of 300 ug of mutant IDH1 20-mer peptide each, paired with topical imiquimod. Assay used: immunoSEQ multiplex PCR; TCRdb lists only in-frame clones, some missing. Here the sample spans 100,000 to 120,000 clones, roughly 90% being singletons. The rearrangement uses TRBV2 and TRBJ1-5; D is uncertain. The receptor was isolated from a woman between 50 and 59 years old with glioma. The sample here was PBMCs, taken from a glioma patient whose treatment included an IDH1 peptide vaccine. The CDR3 nucleotides read TGTGCCAGCAGTGGCCCAAGTCGGCCCCAGCATTTT. Protein: CASSGPSRPQHF.